A single sample gave rise to the 6 T cell receptor beta chains below, sequenced in a study of blood T cell repertoires in COVID-19. Using immunoSEQ multiplex PCR, the repertoire was profiled, and TCRdb retains in-frame clones only, with some absent. The table shows about 24,000 clones, with 86% occurring only once. Specimen: peripheral blood. These receptors originate from a man aged 45 to 65 with active COVID-19.

The chain carries TRBV2 and TRBJ2-2; D possibly corresponds to TRBD1 (7 bases). Germline assignment: CDR1 SNHLY and CDR2 FYNNEI. This CDR3 has 15 residues. V lost 1 base, J lost 4 bases, and 10 bases lay in between. CDR3 coding DNA: TGTGCCAGCAGTGAAGTCCAGGGGGGCACCGGGGAGCTGTTTTTT. It encodes CASSEVQGGTGELFF. Filled out from reference TRBV2 and TRBJ2-2, the complete variable domain reads EPEVTQTPSHQVTQMGQEVILRCVPISNHLYFYWYRQILGQKVEFLVSFYNNEISEKSEIFDDQFSVERPDGSNFTLKIRSTKLEDSAMYFCASSEVQGGTGELFFGEGSRLTVL.

The V call is TRBV14, the J call TRBJ2-2; TRBD1 aligns across 7 bases. J lost 4 bases, V lost 0 bases, and 8 bases had no gene match. Germline V lookup: CDR1 SGHDN, CDR2 FVKESK. There are 17 residues in the CDR3. DNA of the CDR3: TGTGCCAGCAGCCAAGACGGGGACAGCATGATCACCGGGGAGCTGTTTTTT. This translates into CASSQDGDSMITGELFF.

The rearrangement uses TRBV9 and TRBJ2-3; 7 bases are shared with TRBD1. CDR3 length: 14 residues. Trimming at V came to 0 bases and at J to 4 bases, leaving 2 bases not matched to a gene. The germline V gene has CDR1 SGDLS and CDR2 YYNGEE. The CDR3 loop is CASSVETGSDTQYF. The CDR3 bases are TGTGCCAGCAGCGTAGAGACAGGGTCAGATACGCAGTATTTT. Full variable domain (outside the CDR3, taken from reference TRBV9 and TRBJ2-3): DSGVTQTPKHLITATGQRVTLRCSPRSGDLSVYWYQQSLDQGLQFLIQYYNGEERAKGNILERFSAQQFPDLHSELNLSSLELGDSALYFCASSVETGSDTQYFGPGTRLTVL.

The chain is built from TRBV6-5 and TRBJ2-7; D gene unclear. CDR3 length: 13 residues. V was shortened by 4 bases and J by 6 bases, with 13 bases between the two germline ends. From germline, CDR1 is MNHEY and CDR2 SVGAGI. CDR3 loop: CASSFYGGGEQYF. Here the CDR3 DNA reads TGTGCCAGCAGTTTCTACGGTGGCGGCGAGCAGTACTTC.

A note on this clone: The sample contains more than one DNA sequence encoding this CDR3. This chain links TRBV19 with TRBJ2-7, with 8 bases lining up with TRBD2. The CDR3 sequence is 16 residues long. CDR1 and CDR2 from the germline V gene are LNHDA and SQIVND (reference sequence). V gave up 2 bases and J gave up 2 bases; unmatched junction bases: 8. For the CDR3, the DNA is TGTGCCAGTAGTATATGGCGGCGGGGGGCTACCTACGAGCAGTACTTC. The encoded protein is CASSIWRRGATYEQYF. The full variable domain, with the rest looked up from reference TRBV19 and TRBJ2-7, is DGGITQSPKYLFRKEGQNVTLSCEQNLNHDAMYWYRQDPGQGLRLIYYSQIVNDFQKGDIAEGYSVSREKKESFPLTVTSAQKNPTAFYLCASSIWRRGATYEQYFGPGTRLTVT.

This clone was counted only a few times. The chain employs TRBV5-1 and TRBJ1-4; 7 bases are shared with TRBD1. Germline-derived CDR1 and CDR2 are SGHRS and YFSETQ. The J segment lost 4 bases and the V segment lost 2 bases, leaving 17 bases of the junction unmatched. CDR3 length: 19 residues. CDR3 sequence: CASSLGQASMTLHNEKLFF. CDR3 bases: TGCGCCAGCAGCTTAGGACAGGCGTCTATGACCCTTCATAATGAAAAACTGTTTTTT.